This T cell receptor beta chain was sequenced for a study of CD8+CD57+ T cells in acquired aplastic anemia. Germline V gives CDR1 DFQATT, CDR2 SNEGSKA (reference sequence). V lost 3 bases, J lost 3 bases, and 8 bases lay in between. This CDR3 has 12 amino acids. This clonotype was counted ten times or more. Its antigen is unidentified. Selection for sequencing was limited to patients who had shown CD8+CD57+ cell expansion by flow cytometry. The patients all had a severe acquired aplastic anemia diagnosis. Study observations and caveats: Patients and controls shared under 30 CD8+ CDR3 sequences, highly expressed in patients.

Investigators profiled TCR beta VDJ and CDR3 from genomic DNA template. MiXCR was run by TCRdb on the reads, yielding one entry per CDR3 protein. The repertoire holds 150,000 or so distinct CDR3 sequences, with roughly 49% as singletons. The sequenced sample consisted of sorted CD4+, CD8+, or CD8+CD57+ T cells (not recorded which) from PBMCs. The rearrangement links TRBV20-1 to TRBJ1-1; D is uncertain. The source of this sequence is a human donor with aplastic anemia. The CDR3 region has the DNA TGCAGTGCTAGCTGGAGCCACACTGAAGCTTTCTTT. It encodes CSASWSHTEAFF.